The clone carrying this T cell receptor (beta chain) showed up just a few times. This sample is part of a study of blood T cell repertoires in COVID-19. Study-wide context: Samples representing acute and convalescent COVID-19 were sourced from the United States, Italy and Spain. T cells, B-cell-depleted T cells, or PBMCs provided the cDNA or gDNA that served as material.

Original data processing: Estimates of nucleated cell counts were drawn from the amplification of reference gene primers. This table comes from immunoSEQ multiplex PCR, and its TCRdb copy is limited to in-frame clones, with some not included. V and J calls and clone size are as listed in that table; D and trimming were resolved from the DNA. The repertoire includes about 120,000 clones, 81% of them detected once, and about 10% sits in the top ten. Germline values: CDR1 SGHTA, CDR2 FQGTGA. The CDR3 extends over 14 amino acids. Trimming took off 5 bases at V and 7 bases at J, with 15 bases between the two ends.

What was sequenced was peripheral blood. This sequence was found in a human donor in a cohort sampled during active COVID-19. The V call is TRBV7-3, the J call TRBJ1-5, with D possibly matching TRBD1 (5 bases). CDR3 sequence reads: CASSPRQGSQPQHF. CDR3 nucleotides: TGTGCCAGCAGCCCAAGGCAGGGCAGCCAGCCCCAGCATTTT. Filled out from reference TRBV7-3 and TRBJ1-5, the complete variable domain reads GAGVSQTPSNKVTEKGKYVELRCDPISGHTALYWYRQSLGQGPEFLIYFQGTGAADDSGLPNDRFFAVRPEGSVSTLKIQRTERGDSAVYLCASSPRQGSQPQHFGDGTRLSIL.